This T cell receptor (beta chain) stems from a study of T cell responses to AZD1222 COVID-19 vaccine. Looking at the study overall: Analyses pooled second doses at about 4 or about 12 weeks.

Whole-study findings and limits: In the spike-specific TCR repertoire, nearly half reportedly target unmutated variant regions.

This clone was seen only once. Its antigen remains unidentified. This CDR3 has 14 residues. The germline gives CDR1 MDHEN, CDR2 SYDVKM. Trimming shortened V by 2 bases and J by 6 bases, and 10 bases separated the two germline ends. Clones were read by immunoSEQ multiplex PCR, and TCRdb kept only the in-frame ones, dropping some. The sample lists more than 85,000 clones, around 86% occurring once. V and J are TRBV28 and TRBJ2-2; D unresolved. The TCR originated in an adult in good health. The specimen was peripheral blood, collected on day 0 of AZD1222 vaccination. Here the CDR3 reads CASSLARWAGELFF. CDR3 sequence (DNA): TGTGCCAGCAGTTTAGCCCGCTGGGCCGGGGAGCTGTTTTTT.